This T cell receptor beta chain was recorded in a study of beta chain features in type 1 diabetes. About this clone itself: Antigen unknown.

The study's findings and limits: The naive, central memory and Treg TCRB repertoires of patients appeared to be more similar to one another than those of healthy donors. Type 1 diabetes patients showed a moderate but significant shortening of TCRB CDR3s in all four CD4+ subsets.

Expressed TCRB transcripts were sequenced after all isolated RNA was converted to cDNA. Some clones are missing from TCRdb's copy, which holds only in-frame ones; the method was immunoSEQ multiplex PCR. The sample yields 200,000 to 300,000 clones, approximately 20% seen once. The germline CDR1 and CDR2 sequences are MNHEY and SVGAGI. V was cut by 5 bases and J by 3 bases, with 14 bases left in between. The CDR3 contains 14 residues. The chain couples TRBV6-5 to TRBJ2-7; TRBD2 might be the D (5 bases). The TCR originated in a middle-aged woman with type 1 diabetes. Sequencing was carried out using naive CD4+ T cells from blood. The CDR3 DNA sequence: TGTGCCAGCAGTCGCGAGGGAATCGACTACGAGCAGTACTTC. Protein product: CASSREGIDYEQYF.